The 5 T cell receptor beta chains given below trace back to one sample, sequenced in a study of T-cell reconstitution after alpha-beta-depleted transplantation in children. Preparation of the TCRbeta library involved a method that used unique molecular identifiers. TCRdb called the PCR reads again in MiXCR, with one record for every CDR3 protein. The sample consists of 490,000 or so distinct CDR3 sequences, around 12% of them appearing once. The sample in question was PBMCs from the stem cell graft donor, obtained from the stem cell graft. Receptor source: a human donor who donated a stem cell graft to a child with combined immunodeficiency.

The rearrangement joins TRBV20-1 to TRBJ2-5, with D perhaps TRBD2 (5 bases). V was clipped by 3 bases and J by 1 base, with 12 bases between them. The CDR3 is 14 residues long. Germline V gene data show CDR1 as DFQATT and CDR2 as SNEGSKA (reference sequence). The CDR3 sequence is CSARDLRGQETQYF. CDR3 bases: TGCAGTGCTAGGGACCTACGGGGCCAAGAGACCCAGTACTTC.

This clonotype has more than one count but fewer than ten. This rearrangement joins TRBV6-5 to TRBJ1-4, with 9 positions matching TRBD1. This CDR3 comprises 15 residues. Trimming cost V 4 bases and J 8 bases; bases outside gene matches: 8. CDR1 MNHEY and CDR2 SVGAGI come from the germline V gene. The CDR3 protein is CASSSDRGEREKLFF. Written as DNA, the CDR3 is TGTGCCAGCAGTTCCGACAGGGGGGAGAGGGAAAAACTGTTTTTT.

This clonotype has more than one count but fewer than ten. For the CDR3, the DNA is TGCGCCAGCAGCCAAGATCTTGAGGTGGTCGGAAGCTCCTACAATGAGCAGTTCTTC. Its protein is CASSQDLEVVGSSYNEQFF. V usage is TRBV4-3 and J usage is TRBJ2-1; D is ambiguous. Trimming took 0 bases from V and 0 from J, leaving 18 bases between them. CDR3 length: 19 amino acids. Germline CDR1 is LGHNA and CDR2 is YSLEER.

The gene calls are TRBV2 and TRBJ2-3; 10 nucleotides agree with TRBD2. With 8 bases clipped from V and 6 bases from J, the junction kept 14 bases outside the gene matches. The CDR3 is 16 residues long. Per germline, CDR1 SNHLY and CDR2 FYNNEI. The CDR3 DNA sequence: TGTGCCAGCGAGAAAGGGGAGCGGGGGGGCCCCGATACGCAGTATTTT. This translates into CASEKGERGGPDTQYF.

In its sample, this clonotype was seen many times. The CDR3 DNA reads as TGTGCCAGCGGACACAGGATTACCTACGAGCAGTACTTC. Translating gives CASGHRITYEQYF. The rearrangement joins TRBV12-3 or TRBV12-4 to TRBJ2-7; D might be TRBD1 (5 bases). The CDR3 spans 13 residues. The ends were cut back, 8 bases at V and 2 bases at J, with 13 bases in the middle.